This T cell receptor beta chain was sequenced for a study of cytomegalovirus exposure and HLA in healthy donors. With 60 Vbeta and 13 Jbeta primers, the PCR was carried out. Only in-frame clones appear in the TCRdb table, and some are missing; sequencing was by immunoSEQ multiplex PCR. This repertoire shows about 170,000 clones, roughly three quarters found once; its top ten account for over 10%. In germline, CDR1 is SNHLY, CDR2 FYNNEI. V trimming: 8 bases; J trimming: 8 bases; junction bases outside the gene matches: 8. There are 14 residues in the CDR3. The chain carries TRBV2 and TRBJ1-4; 10 bases are a match to TRBD1. The sample consisted of PBMCs. The sequence derives from a woman aged 45 to 65 in good health and CMV-seropositive. The CDR3 loop reads CASGRQGAREKLFF. The CDR3 DNA follows: TGTGCCAGCGGAAGACAGGGGGCTCGAGAAAAACTGTTTTTT.